This is a list of T cell receptor beta chains from one sample in a study of cytomegalovirus exposure and HLA in healthy donors. The assay was immunoSEQ multiplex PCR, and TCRdb's table has in-frame clones only and misses some. Of about 130,000 clones in the sample, 85% to 90% were seen once. The sequenced sample consisted of PBMCs. The receptors were sampled from a woman younger than 35 in good health and CMV-seropositive. Each CDR3 is given with its conserved first and last residue. D genes are given only for firm matches. Some rows have no size entry. The others give once, few or many, or a class for an expanded clone.

TRBV5-1	few	-	TRBJ1-6	TGCGCCAGCAGCTTGGACAGGAACAATTCACCCCTCCACTTT	CASSLDRNNSPLHF
TRBV27	-	TRBD2	TRBJ2-7	TGTGCCAGCAGTTTGGTCGGGGGGGTGTACGAGCAGTACTTC	CASSLVGGVYEQYF
TRBV2	-	TRBD2	TRBJ2-7	TGTGCCAGCAGTGGTGGGCGGGGGGGCCTGTACGAGCAGTACTTC	CASSGGRGGLYEQYF
TRBV5-4	-	-	TRBJ1-1	TGTGCCAGCACCCGGGGCGGGAAAGCTTTCTTT	CASTRGGKAFF
TRBV11-2	-	-	TRBJ2-2	TGTGCCAGCAGCTTGTTGGGGAGCGGCACCGGGGAGCTGTTTTTT	CASSLLGSGTGELFF
TRBV9	-	-	TRBJ1-2	TGTGCCAGCAGCGGATCGACAGGAAACTATGGCTACACCTTC	CASSGSTGNYGYTF
TRBV13	-	-	TRBJ2-5	TGTGCCAGCAGCTCCCGACTAGAAGAGACCCAGTACTTC	CASSSRLEETQYF
TRBV5-1	-	TRBD2	TRBJ2-1	TGCGCCAGCAGCTTGGGTGCGGGGGGGCCACAAAATGAGCAGTTCTTC	CASSLGAGGPQNEQFF
TRBV7-8	-	TRBD1	TRBJ1-3	TGTGCCAGCAGCTTAGGGGACAGGGGGCGCAAAATCTCTGGAAACACCATATATTTT	CASSLGDRGRKISGNTIYF
TRBV10-1	few	TRBD2	TRBJ2-7	TGCGCCAGCAGTGCGGTTTCAGCGGGGGGACCCTACGAGCAGTACTTC	CASSAVSAGGPYEQYF
TRBV18	-	TRBD1	TRBJ1-2	TGTGCCAGCTCAGGCTTGGACAGGGGCCTGGTGGATGATGGCTACACCTTC	CASSGLDRGLVDDGYTF
TRBV18	-	TRBD1	TRBJ2-7	TGTGCCAGCTCACCGCCGACCCGGGACAGGGTACGGCAGTACTTC	CASSPPTRDRVRQYF
TRBV6-5	many	TRBD1	TRBJ2-7	TGTGCCAGCAGTCTGACAGGGATCTCCTACGAGCAGTACTTC	CASSLTGISYEQYF
TRBV7-2	-	TRBD1	TRBJ1-2	TGTGCCAGCAGCAAAGGTAGTCCCGGGACAGTCTTAAACTATGGCTACACCTTC	CASSKGSPGTVLNYGYTF
TRBV12-5	-	TRBD2	TRBJ2-1	TGTGCTAGTGGTTTTACCCTTGGGGGGGTTCCCTACAATGAGCAGTTCTTC	CASGFTLGGVPYNEQFF
TRBV10-3	-	TRBD2	TRBJ2-3	TGTGCCATCAGTGACCCGGGACTAGGGACCACAGATACGCAGTATTTT	CAISDPGLGTTDTQYF
TRBV6-1	-	-	TRBJ1-1	TGTGCCGTCGGGCGGGGGGAAAACACTGAAGCTTTCTTT	CAVGRGENTEAFF
TRBV5-1	once	TRBD1	TRBJ1-2	TGCGCCAGCAGCTTTTTACAGGGGGACTATGGCTACACCTTC	CASSFLQGDYGYTF
TRBV6-5	-	-	TRBJ1-1	TGTGCCAGCGGGTTGGGGAGACACACTGAAGCTTTCTTT	CASGLGRHTEAFF
TRBV6-5	-	TRBD2	TRBJ2-7	TGTGCCAGCAGTTTGAACCGGGGGGCCTACGAGCAGTACTTC	CASSLNRGAYEQYF
TRBV18	-	-	TRBJ1-1	TGTGCCAGCTCACCATTCGGAGGCACTGAAGCTTTCTTT	CASSPFGGTEAFF
TRBV7-9	-	-	TRBJ1-2	TGTGCCAGCAGCCAACAGAACTATGGCTACACCTTC	CASSQQNYGYTF
TRBV9	-	-	TRBJ2-2	TGTGCCAGCAGCGTAGCTGACACCGGGGAGCTGTTTTTT	CASSVADTGELFF
TRBV19	-	-	TRBJ1-1	TGTGCCAAGCACAGGGCACTAAAGCTCTTT	CAKHRALKLF
TRBV5-1	-	TRBD1	TRBJ1-3	TGCGCCAGCGCTGACGGGGGACAGGTGGGAAACACCATATATTTT	CASADGGQVGNTIYF
TRBV2	-	TRBD2	TRBJ2-7	TGTGCCAGCAGTTGGACTAGCGGTTTCTACGAGCAGTACTTC	CASSWTSGFYEQYF
TRBV30	-	-	TRBJ2-3	TGTGCCTGGGGAGGGACCATCCGGGCCGTAAATTTT	CAWGGTIRAVNF
TRBV7-9	few	TRBD1	TRBJ1-2	TGTGCCAGCAGCTTAGCAGGGGGCCCTGGCTACACCTTC	CASSLAGGPGYTF
TRBV4-2	-	TRBD1	TRBJ2-4	TGTGCCAGCAGCCAAGGGGACAAGGGACAGGGATTGGTTCAGTACTTC	CASSQGDKGQGLVQYF
TRBV7-2	once	TRBD1	TRBJ1-4	TGTGCCAGCAGCTTGGGGACAGCACGGAATGAAAAACTGTTTTTT	CASSLGTARNEKLFF
TRBV4-1	-	-	TRBJ2-6	TGCGCCAGCAGCTCCCGAGGCGGGGCCAACGTCCTGACTTTC	CASSSRGGANVLTF
TRBV7-2	-	TRBD2	TRBJ2-7	TGTGCCAGCAGCCGTCCTAGCGGCGAGCAGTACTTC	CASSRPSGEQYF
TRBV10-3	few	-	TRBJ2-7	TGTGCCATCAGTTCCGACAGGAGCTACGAGCAGTACTTC	CAISSDRSYEQYF
TRBV5-4	-	-	TRBJ2-3	TGTGCCAGCAGCTTGGCGGGGGTTTATTCAGATACGCAGTATTTT	CASSLAGVYSDTQYF
TRBV2	-	TRBD1	TRBJ1-4	TGTGCCAGCAGAAAGCTAAGACAGGGGACTGGTGAAAAACTGTTTTTT	CASRKLRQGTGEKLFF
TRBV28	-	TRBD1	TRBJ2-2	TGTGCCAGCAGTTTGTCACCGGGACAGGGGGCCGGCGGGGAGCTGTTTTTT	CASSLSPGQGAGGELFF
TRBV27	-	TRBD2	TRBJ2-1	TGTGCCAGCAGTTTAGGTTCGGGGGGTGGTGTCTACAATGAGCAGTTCTTC	CASSLGSGGGVYNEQFF
TRBV6-6	-	-	TRBJ1-5	TGTGCCAGCAGCGACACGGCAGGAAATAGCAATCAGCCCCAGCATTTT	CASSDTAGNSNQPQHF
TRBV7-9	once	-	TRBJ2-6	TGTGCCAGCAGCTCCTTACTTTCCGGGACAGGGGCCAACGTCCTGACTTTC	CASSSLLSGTGANVLTF
TRBV30	-	TRBD1	TRBJ2-7	TGTGCCTGGAGTGCAGGGACAGGGAACTCCTACGAGCAGTACTTC	CAWSAGTGNSYEQYF
TRBV6-6	-	TRBD1	TRBJ1-2	TGTGCCAGCACCTCAGGGGGAACTAACTATGGCTACACCTTC	CASTSGGTNYGYTF
TRBV6-4	-	-	TRBJ1-2	TGTGCCAGCAAATCCGGGGGTGGCTACACCTTC	CASKSGGGYTF
TRBV6-5	-	TRBD1	TRBJ1-2	TGTGCCAGCAGTTCGGACAGGCCTAACTATGGCTACACCTTC	CASSSDRPNYGYTF